A few counts support the clone carrying this T cell receptor (beta chain). TCRdb independently ran MiXCR on the 5' RACE reads; one entry per CDR3 protein. The sample contains hundreds of thousands of distinct CDR3 sequences, over 25% of which appear only once. This sample was included in a study of T-cell memory formation after mild COVID-19. The CDR3 spans 12 residues. The V segment lost 6 bases and the J segment 8 bases; nucleotides outside the gene matches: 9. Germline CDR1 DFQATT, CDR2 SNEGSKA (reference sequence). The TCR originated in an adult woman who had mild COVID-19 (a few samples of this study predate the infection). Cell type and time point are not known. V is TRBV20-1 and J is TRBJ1-1, with 7 positions matching TRBD1. The sample taken for sequencing was PBMCs or a T cell subset sorted from them (not recorded which). The CDR3 DNA reads TGCAGTGCACCCACAGGGGTTCGAGAAGCTTTCTTT. Protein sequence: CSAPTGVREAFF.